A selection of T cell receptor beta chains follows, all from one sample in a study of blood T cell repertoires in COVID-19. Some clones are missing from TCRdb's copy, which holds only in-frame ones; the method was immunoSEQ multiplex PCR. The sample shows around 180,000 clones, roughly nine tenths of them seen only once. Material: peripheral blood. All receptors derive from a man aged 65-85 years with active or convalescent COVID-19. Each CDR3 is given with its conserved first and last residue. The D gene is left open where the match is weak. A row's size may be missing; if present it is once, few, many or a size class.

cdr3_length	v_call	clone_size	d_call	j_call	cdr3_aa	cdr3_nt
13	TRBV6-5	NA	TRBD1	TRBJ1-5	CASSRTGKEPQHF	TGTGCCAGCAGTCGGACAGGGAAGGAGCCCCAGCATTTT
14	TRBV6-5	NA	NA	TRBJ2-7	CATLGGQFSYEQYF	TGTGCCACTCTGGGGGGACAGTTCTCCTACGAGCAGTACTTC
13	TRBV28	NA	NA	TRBJ2-2	CASSLTGTGELFF	TGTGCCAGCAGTTTGACAGGGACTGGGGAGCTGTTTTTT
16	TRBV5-6	NA	NA	TRBJ1-3	CASSLLQGQIGNTIYF	TGTGCCAGCAGCTTGTTGCAGGGGCAAATTGGAAACACCATATATTTT
13	TRBV3-1/TRBV3-2	NA	NA	TRBJ1-2	CASSQAGGGGYTF	TGTGCCAGCAGCCAAGCCGGGGGGGGTGGCTACACCTTC
15	TRBV9	NA	NA	TRBJ2-1	CASSVEGQIYNEQFF	TGTGCCAGCAGCGTAGAAGGACAGATTTACAATGAGCAGTTCTTC
14	TRBV7-9	few	NA	TRBJ1-5	CASSLVASNQPQHF	TGTGCCAGCAGCTTAGTGGCTAGCAATCAGCCCCAGCATTTT
16	TRBV27	NA	TRBD2	TRBJ2-2	CASRAVAGIGTGELFF	TGTGCCAGCAGGGCCGTAGCGGGAATCGGCACCGGGGAGCTGTTTTTT
16	TRBV28	NA	NA	TRBJ1-5	CASSMWGGSSNQPQHF	TGTGCCAGCAGCATGTGGGGGGGAAGTAGCAATCAGCCCCAGCATTTT
14	TRBV9	NA	NA	TRBJ1-4	CASSVSQSPGKLFF	TGTGCCAGCAGCGTCTCCCAATCCCCGGGAAAACTGTTTTTT
14	TRBV19	NA	TRBD2	TRBJ2-1	CASSIGDYNNEQFF	TGTGCCAGTAGTATAGGGGACTACAACAATGAGCAGTTCTTC
18	TRBV6-2/TRBV6-3	NA	NA	TRBJ1-5	CASSKTRDGVYSNQPQHF	TGTGCCAGCAGCAAGACGAGGGATGGGGTTTATAGCAATCAGCCCCAGCATTTT
14	TRBV5-1	NA	NA	TRBJ1-1	CASSRGGSNTEAFF	TGCGCCAGCAGTAGAGGCGGTTCGAACACTGAAGCTTTCTTT
14	TRBV5-1	once	TRBD2	TRBJ2-1	CASSPGLDHNEQFF	TGCGCCAGCAGCCCCGGACTAGACCACAATGAGCAGTTCTTC
14	TRBV28	NA	NA	TRBJ1-1	CATDGGEAGTEAFF	TGTGCCACCGACGGAGGAGAGGCGGGCACTGAAGCTTTCTTT
13	TRBV19	NA	NA	TRBJ2-7	CASSIAANYEQYF	TGTGCCAGTAGTATCGCGGCTAACTACGAGCAGTACTTC
13	TRBV29-1	NA	TRBD1	TRBJ1-2	CSVQRDRAYGYTF	TGCAGCGTTCAAAGGGACAGGGCCTATGGCTACACCTTC
13	TRBV2	NA	NA	TRBJ1-2	CASSVTEGYGYTF	TGTGCCAGCAGTGTGACTGAGGGATATGGCTACACCTTC
14	TRBV7-2	NA	NA	TRBJ2-3	CASSPRDFTDTQYF	TGTGCCAGCAGCCCGCGGGATTTTACAGATACGCAGTATTTT
13	TRBV5-1	NA	NA	TRBJ1-5	CASSIDDSQPQHF	TGCGCCAGCAGCATAGACGACAGCCAGCCCCAGCATTTT
17	TRBV5-1	NA	NA	TRBJ1-1	CASRRDYTTHMNTEAFF	TGCGCCAGCAGAAGGGACTATACCACCCACATGAACACTGAAGCTTTCTTT
21	TRBV28	once	TRBD2	TRBJ2-3	CASLTTLKTLGLAGGQNTQYF	TGTGCCAGCCTTACCACCCTCAAGACATTGGGACTAGCGGGAGGGCAAAATACGCAGTATTTT
15	TRBV7-7	NA	TRBD1	TRBJ2-5	CASSSNRGPGETQYF	TGTGCCAGCAGCTCTAACAGGGGCCCCGGGGAGACCCAGTACTTC
14	TRBV29-1	few	TRBD2	TRBJ2-7	CSAGSSGRSYEQYF	TGCAGCGCCGGATCTAGCGGGAGGTCCTACGAGCAGTACTTC
16	TRBV19	NA	NA	TRBJ1-2	CASSISQERRNYGYTF	TGTGCCAGTAGTATTTCCCAGGAACGTAGGAACTATGGCTACACCTTC
15	TRBV3-1/TRBV3-2	NA	NA	TRBJ1-1	CASSQMGQGNTEAFF	TGTGCCAGCAGCCAAATGGGACAAGGGAACACTGAAGCTTTCTTT
13	TRBV2	NA	TRBD1	TRBJ1-2	CASRGQHNYGYTF	TGTGCCAGCAGGGGACAGCATAACTATGGCTACACCTTC
14	TRBV7-9	NA	TRBD1	TRBJ1-1	CASSLGQGDTEAFF	TGTGCCAGCAGCCTGGGACAGGGGGACACTGAAGCTTTCTTT
15	TRBV19	NA	NA	TRBJ1-1	CASSLNYREYTEAFF	TGTGCCAGTAGTTTAAACTATCGGGAGTACACTGAAGCTTTCTTT
13	TRBV7-9	NA	NA	TRBJ1-2	CASTFGGGYGYTF	TGTGCCAGCACGTTCGGGGGAGGATACGGCTACACCTTC
12	TRBV18	NA	NA	TRBJ1-2	CASSQTGMGYTF	TGTGCCAGCTCACAAACAGGGATGGGCTACACCTTC
15	TRBV6-5	NA	NA	TRBJ1-2	CASSRTERDNYGYTF	TGTGCCAGCAGTCGGACAGAGAGGGATAACTATGGCTACACCTTC
14	TRBV18	NA	TRBD1	TRBJ1-4	CASSPGQGGEKLFF	TGTGCCAGCTCACCTGGACAGGGGGGCGAAAAACTGTTTTTT
15	TRBV7-2	NA	NA	TRBJ1-4	CASSLRTAFNEKLFF	TGTGCCAGCAGCCTCAGGACAGCCTTTAATGAAAAACTGTTTTTT
19	TRBV24-1	once	TRBD1	TRBJ2-6	CATSDASGTGESGANVLTF	TGTGCCACCAGTGATGCCTCCGGGACAGGGGAGTCCGGGGCCAACGTCCTGACTTTC
14	TRBV6-5	NA	TRBD1	TRBJ1-5	CASSRQGSNQPQHF	TGTGCCAGCAGCCGACAGGGCAGCAATCAGCCCCAGCATTTT
14	TRBV29-1	once	NA	TRBJ1-1	CSVEGSKLSPEAFF	TGCAGCGTTGAAGGGTCCAAGCTTAGCCCCGAAGCTTTCTTT
17	TRBV4-3	NA	TRBD1	TRBJ1-4	CASSQRSWGQGNEKLFF	TGCGCCAGCAGCCAGAGATCGTGGGGACAGGGTAATGAAAAACTGTTTTTT
16	TRBV28	once	TRBD1	TRBJ2-3	CASSPAGDRRRDTQYF	TGTGCCAGCAGCCCGGCCGGGGACAGGCGAAGGGATACGCAGTATTTT
16	TRBV21-1	few	NA	TRBJ1-4	CASSKKEPEREEKLFF	TGTGCCAGCAGCAAAAAGGAGCCCGAACGGGAAGAAAAACTGTTTTTT
17	TRBV7-6	NA	TRBD1	TRBJ1-6	CASSFGGGTAYNSPLHF	TGTGCCAGCAGCTTCGGTGGCGGGACAGCCTATAATTCACCCCTCCACTTT
13	TRBV3-1/TRBV3-2	few	NA	TRBJ2-7	CASSQANMYEQYF	TGTGCCAGCAGCCAAGCGAACATGTACGAGCAGTACTTC
17	TRBV15	NA	TRBD1	TRBJ2-1	CATSKAARGQGAGEQFF	TGTGCCACCAGCAAAGCGGCTCGAGGACAGGGGGCCGGTGAGCAGTTCTTC
17	TRBV18	NA	TRBD1	TRBJ1-2	CASSFGTGAPTDYGYTF	TGTGCCAGCTCGTTTGGGACAGGGGCCCCAACCGACTATGGCTACACCTTC
18	TRBV11-2	NA	NA	TRBJ2-7	CASSSTESWALWTYEQYF	TGTGCCAGCAGCTCGACCGAGTCGTGGGCCCTATGGACCTACGAGCAGTACTTC
15	TRBV9	NA	TRBD1	TRBJ1-4	CASSVRGQFNEKLFF	TGTGCCAGCAGCGTAAGGGGGCAGTTTAATGAAAAACTGTTTTTT